The 10 T cell receptor beta chains below come from one sample, sequenced in a study of CD8+ T cells in alopecia areata. Described treatment: oral pan-JAK inhibitor, 5-10 mg twice daily. Extracted RNA was reverse transcribed into cDNA, the sequencing template. Repertoires were generated with immunoSEQ multiplex PCR, while TCRdb's copy carries only in-frame clones and drops some. The sample yields 150,000 to 200,000 clones, 55% to 75% seen once. The specimen was CD4+ T cells sorted from blood, collected at week 24, from a patient treated with tofacitinib. The receptors shown here come from a human donor with alopecia areata.

The genes are TRBV11-1 and TRBJ2-5, with D uncertain. V was cut by 3 bases and J by 5 bases, with 13 bases left in between. This CDR3 has 14 residues. Germline V lookup: CDR1 SGHAT, CDR2 FQDESV (reference sequence). The CDR3 is CASSFGNSRETQYF. CDR3 nucleotide sequence: TGTGCCAGCAGCTTTGGTAATAGTCGGGAGACCCAGTACTTC.

V is TRBV19 and J is TRBJ2-3, with 9 bases aligning to TRBD1. The CDR3 has 14 amino acids. From germline, CDR1 is LNHDA and CDR2 SQIVND (reference sequence). Trimming at V came to 5 bases and at J to 6 bases, leaving 6 bases not matched to a gene. The DNA of the CDR3 is TGTGCCAGTAGTCCGGGACAGGGTGCCGATACGCAGTATTTT. It yields the protein CASSPGQGADTQYF.

The chain joins TRBV20-1 to TRBJ1-2; tentative D call: TRBD1 (5 bases). V lost 6 bases, J lost 4 bases, and 9 bases lay in between. The germline V gene encodes CDR1 DFQATT and CDR2 SNEGSKA (reference sequence). The CDR3 is 11 amino acids. For the CDR3, the DNA is TGCAGTGCCACAGGACCCTATGGCTACACCTTC. As protein: CSATGPYGYTF.

The V and J genes are TRBV2 and TRBJ2-2, with D possibly TRBD2 on 6 matching bases. V was pared by 3 bases and J by 1 base, with 12 bases between. CDR1 SNHLY and CDR2 FYNNEI come from the germline V gene. This CDR3 spans 16 amino acids. CDR3 sequence (DNA): TGTGCCAGCAGTGAGGAGGGTTGGAGGAACACCGGGGAGCTGTTTTTT. It encodes CASSEEGWRNTGELFF.

The genes are TRBV2 and TRBJ2-3, with 9 bases that match TRBD2. The CDR3 has 12 amino acids. V lost 7 bases to trimming and J lost 4 bases; unmatched junction nucleotides: 0. Germline V lookup: CDR1 SNHLY, CDR2 FYNNEI. The CDR3 reads CASKREADTQYF. The CDR3, as DNA: TGTGCCAGCAAGCGGGAGGCAGATACGCAGTATTTT.

This clone was seen a handful of times. The V gene is TRBV28, the J gene TRBJ1-1, with a weak D call TRBD1 (5 bases). The V gene lost 2 bases and the J gene lost 5 bases, with 21 bases spanning the gap. Germline loops: CDR1 MDHEN, CDR2 SYDVKM. CDR3 length: 17 amino acids. The CDR3 region has the DNA TGTGCCAGCAGTTTAGGGCGGACATACGACGTCCGTACTGAAGCTTTCTTT. This gives the protein CASSLGRTYDVRTEAFF.

This sequence joins TRBV7-9 and TRBJ2-7; 7 bases are shared with TRBD1. Germline lookup yields CDR1 SEHNR and CDR2 FQNEAQ (reference sequence). J gave up 3 bases and V 5 bases, and 10 bases lay outside the gene matches. This CDR3 contains 15 residues. The CDR3: CASSQGETGIYEQYF. CDR3 DNA: TGTGCCAGCAGCCAAGGGGAGACAGGGATCTACGAGCAGTACTTC. Full variable domain (missing parts from reference TRBV7-9 and TRBJ2-7): DTGVSQNPRHKITKRGQNVTFRCDPISEHNRLYWYRQTLGQGPEFLTYFQNEAQLEKSRLLSDRFSAERPKGSFSTLEIQRTEQGDSAMYLCASSQGETGIYEQYFGPGTRLTVT.

The rearrangement joins TRBV7-6 to TRBJ2-2, with D tentatively TRBD1 (6 bases). V dropped 5 bases and J dropped 6 bases, with 13 bases sitting between them. The germline gives CDR1 SGHVS, CDR2 FNYEAQ. This CDR3 comprises 14 residues. The CDR3 is CASSVTGTAGELFF. For the CDR3, the DNA is TGTGCCAGCAGCGTTACAGGGACCGCCGGGGAGCTGTTTTTT.

The sample holds a few counts of this clone. The chain employs TRBV29-1 and TRBJ1-2; 8 positions match TRBD1. The CDR3 is 15 residues long. Losses at the gene ends were 1 base for V and 4 bases for J; bases not matched to a gene: 8. CDR1 and CDR2 from the germline V gene are SQVTM and ANQGSEA. DNA of the CDR3: TGCAGCGTTGAAGTGGGTTCAGGGGGCATCTATGGCTACACCTTC. It yields the protein CSVEVGSGGIYGYTF.

This sequence joins TRBV29-1 and TRBJ1-2, with D possibly being TRBD1 (6 bases). The CDR3 extends over 16 amino acids. Trimming pared 2 bases from V and 4 bases from J, leaving 20 bases between. Germline V gene data show CDR1 as SQVTM and CDR2 as ANQGSEA. The CDR3 DNA is TGCAGCGTTGAAATTGGACAGACCCCCCAGAGCTATGGCTACACCTTC. Protein sequence: CSVEIGQTPQSYGYTF. The whole variable domain, filled in from reference TRBV29-1 and TRBJ1-2, reads SAVISQKPSRDICQRGTSLTIQCQVDSQVTMMFWYRQQPGQSLTLIATANQGSEATYESGFVIDKFPISRPNLTFSTLTVSNMSPEDSSIYLCSVEIGQTPQSYGYTFGSGTRLTVV.